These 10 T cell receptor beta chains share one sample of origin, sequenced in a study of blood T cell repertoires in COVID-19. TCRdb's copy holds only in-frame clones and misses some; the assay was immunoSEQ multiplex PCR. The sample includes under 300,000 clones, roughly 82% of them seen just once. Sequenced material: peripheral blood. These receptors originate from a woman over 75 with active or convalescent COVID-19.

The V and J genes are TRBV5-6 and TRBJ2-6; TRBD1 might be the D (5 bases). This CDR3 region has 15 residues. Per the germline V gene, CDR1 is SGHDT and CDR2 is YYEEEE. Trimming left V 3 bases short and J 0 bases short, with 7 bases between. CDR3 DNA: TGTGCCAGCAGCTGGGGCAGCTCTGGGGCCAACGTCCTGACTTTC. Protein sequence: CASSWGSSGANVLTF.

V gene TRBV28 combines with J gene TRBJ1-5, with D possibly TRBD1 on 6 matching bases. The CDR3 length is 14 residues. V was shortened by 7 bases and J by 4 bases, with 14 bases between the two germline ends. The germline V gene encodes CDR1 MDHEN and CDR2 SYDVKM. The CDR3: CASTQGGVNQPQHF. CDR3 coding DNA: TGTGCCAGCACCCAAGGGGGAGTTAATCAGCCCCAGCATTTT. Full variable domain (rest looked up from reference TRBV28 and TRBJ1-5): DVKVTQSSRYLVKRTGEKVFLECVQDMDHENMFWYRQDPGLGLRLIYFSYDVKMKEKGDIPEGYSVSREKKERFSLILESASTNQTSMYLCASTQGGVNQPQHFGDGTRLSIL.

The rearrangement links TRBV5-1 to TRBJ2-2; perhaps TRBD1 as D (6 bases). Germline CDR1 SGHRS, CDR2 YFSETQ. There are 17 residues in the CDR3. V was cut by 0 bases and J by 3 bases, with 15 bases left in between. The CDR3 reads CASSLAQRSGDTGELFF. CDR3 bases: TGCGCCAGCAGCTTGGCCCAGAGGTCAGGGGACACCGGGGAGCTGTTTTTT.

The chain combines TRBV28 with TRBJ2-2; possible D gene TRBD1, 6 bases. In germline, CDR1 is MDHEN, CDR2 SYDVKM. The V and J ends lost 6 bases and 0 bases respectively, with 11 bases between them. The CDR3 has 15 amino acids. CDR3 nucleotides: TGTGCCAGCAGAAGGACAGTGACGAACACCGGGGAGCTGTTTTTT. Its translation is CASRRTVTNTGELFF.

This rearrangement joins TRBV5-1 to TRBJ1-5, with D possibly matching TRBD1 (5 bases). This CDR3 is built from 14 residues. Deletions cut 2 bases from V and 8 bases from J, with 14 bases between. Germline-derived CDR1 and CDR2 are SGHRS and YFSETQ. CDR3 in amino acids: CASSLGEPAEPQHF. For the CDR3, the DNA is TGCGCCAGCAGCTTAGGGGAACCCGCGGAGCCCCAGCATTTT.

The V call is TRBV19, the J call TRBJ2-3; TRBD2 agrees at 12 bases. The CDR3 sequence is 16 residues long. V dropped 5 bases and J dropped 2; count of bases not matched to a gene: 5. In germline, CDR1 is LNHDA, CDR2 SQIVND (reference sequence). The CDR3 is CASSGWTSGITDTQYF. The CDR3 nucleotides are TGTGCCAGTAGTGGATGGACTAGCGGGATCACAGATACGCAGTATTTT.

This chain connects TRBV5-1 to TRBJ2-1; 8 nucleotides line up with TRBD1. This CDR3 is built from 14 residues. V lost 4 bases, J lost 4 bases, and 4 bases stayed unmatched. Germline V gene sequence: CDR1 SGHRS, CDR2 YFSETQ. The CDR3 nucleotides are TGCGCCAGCAGCGGGGGGACAGGATACAATGAGCAGTTCTTC. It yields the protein CASSGGTGYNEQFF.

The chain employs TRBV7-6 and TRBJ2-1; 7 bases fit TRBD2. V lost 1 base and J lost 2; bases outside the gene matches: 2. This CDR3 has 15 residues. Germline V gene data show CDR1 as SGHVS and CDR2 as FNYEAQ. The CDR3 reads CASSLVAGPYNEQFF. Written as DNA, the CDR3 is TGTGCCAGCAGCTTAGTAGCGGGTCCCTACAATGAGCAGTTCTTC.

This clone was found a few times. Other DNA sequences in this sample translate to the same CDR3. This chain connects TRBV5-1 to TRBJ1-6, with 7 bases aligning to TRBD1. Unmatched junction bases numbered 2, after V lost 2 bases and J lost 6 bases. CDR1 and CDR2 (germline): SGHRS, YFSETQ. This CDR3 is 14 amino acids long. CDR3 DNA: TGCGCCAGCAGCTTAGACAGGGTTAATTCACCCCTCCACTTT. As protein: CASSLDRVNSPLHF.

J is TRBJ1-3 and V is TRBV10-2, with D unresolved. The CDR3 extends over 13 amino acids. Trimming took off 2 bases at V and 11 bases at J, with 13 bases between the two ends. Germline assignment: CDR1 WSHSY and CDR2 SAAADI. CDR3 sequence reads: CASSEGRPAAIYF. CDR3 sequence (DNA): TGCGCCAGCAGTGAGGGCCGCCCGGCGGCCATATATTTT.